A single sample is the source of the 19 T cell receptor beta chains below, sequenced in a study of blood T cell repertoires in COVID-19 (dated by TCRdb to 2020 to 2022). Library preparation employed the immunoSEQ multiplex PCR assay. TCRdb holds this immuneACCESS table with in-frame rearrangements only. Some clones are missing; in checked studies, unresolved V genes explain under half, and the rest has no known cause. The sample contains more than 75,000 clones, roughly 80% of them found a single time. The ten most abundant clones make up approximately 10% of the sample. The sample was peripheral blood. The origin of the receptors is a human donor in a cohort sampled during active COVID-19.

The sample holds one count of this clone. V and J are TRBV6-5 and TRBJ2-3; tentative D call: TRBD2 (5 bases). Looked up from germline, CDR1 is MNHEY and CDR2 is SVGAGI. V gave up 10 bases and J gave up 5 bases, with 16 bases separating them. This CDR3 is 13 amino acids long. Written as DNA, the CDR3 is TGTGCCACCGATACGCGGGCCGAAGATACGCAGTATTTT. This translates into CATDTRAEDTQYF.

This clone was seen once. The V and J genes are TRBV7-2 and TRBJ1-1, with no clear D. V shed 1 base and J shed 1 base, with 7 bases lying between them. The V gene's germline CDR1 is SGHTA and CDR2 FQGNSA. The CDR3 sequence is 14 residues long. In DNA, the CDR3 is TGTGCCAGCAGCTTAGGGAGGGAGAACACTGAAGCTTTCTTT. It yields the protein CASSLGRENTEAFF.

This clone was recorded once. CDR3 sequence: CATTLGASNQPQHF. The DNA of the CDR3 is TGTGCCACAACGCTAGGGGCTAGCAATCAGCCCCAGCATTTT. This rearrangement joins TRBV15 to TRBJ1-5, with a possible D match to TRBD1 (5 bases). CDR3 length: 14 residues. The ends were cut back, 9 bases at V and 0 bases at J, with 12 bases in the middle. In germline, CDR1 is LNHNV, CDR2 YYDKDF (reference sequence).

This chain uses TRBV14 with TRBJ1-5; TRBD1 agrees at 7 bases. The V gene's germline CDR1 is SGHDN and CDR2 FVKESK. The CDR3 runs 17 residues. V trimming: 2 bases; J trimming: 4 bases; junction bases outside the gene matches: 11. The CDR3 loop reads CASSQPSWDSSNQPQHF. The CDR3 nucleotides read TGTGCCAGCAGCCAACCATCTTGGGACAGTAGTAATCAGCCCCAGCATTTT.

The CDR3 nucleotides are TGCAGCGCTGCCCAGGGAACGAACACTGAAGCTTTCTTT. Its translation is CSAAQGTNTEAFF. The chain joins TRBV29-1 to TRBJ1-1; tentative D call: TRBD1 (5 bases). This CDR3 spans 13 amino acids. Germline CDR1 is SQVTM and CDR2 is ANQGSEA. V was shortened by 7 bases and J by 1 base, with 13 bases between the two germline ends.

The rearrangement joins TRBV9 to TRBJ2-7, with 7 bases lining up with TRBD1. Germline V CDR1 and CDR2: SGDLS, YYNGEE. The V segment lost 3 bases and the J segment 0 bases; nucleotides outside the gene matches: 3. CDR3 length: 14 amino acids. The DNA of the CDR3 is TGTGCCAGCAGCGGCACAGGGGCCTCCTACGAGCAGTACTTC. It is translated as CASSGTGASYEQYF.

The chain combines TRBV7-3 with TRBJ2-2, with D maybe TRBD2 (5 bases). Germline V lookup: CDR1 SGHTA, CDR2 FQGTGA. V was trimmed by 3 bases and J by 2 bases, leaving 7 bases between them. There are 14 residues in the CDR3. DNA for the CDR3: TGTGCCAGCAGCTTGACTATAAACACCGGGGAGCTGTTTTTT. Residues: CASSLTINTGELFF.

The chain has TRBV4-1 and TRBJ2-1; 9 bases align to TRBD1. The CDR3 length is 14 residues. Germline loops: CDR1 MGHRA, CDR2 YSYEKL. V gave up 9 bases and J gave up 5 bases; unmatched junction bases: 8. This chain's CDR3 is CASSDRGLNNEQFF. The DNA for the CDR3 is TGCGCCAGTTCAGACAGGGGGTTAAACAATGAGCAGTTCTTC.

The chain links TRBV30 to TRBJ2-7; 9 bases match TRBD1. The CDR3 contains 13 residues. V lost 4 bases to trimming and J lost 2 bases; unmatched junction nucleotides: 3. Per the germline V gene, CDR1 is GTSNPN and CDR2 is SVGIG (reference sequence). In DNA, the CDR3 is TGTGCCTGGAAGGGACAGGGAACCTACGAGCAGTACTTC. Its translation is CAWKGQGTYEQYF.

The genes are TRBV7-8 and TRBJ1-6, with 9 bases aligning to TRBD1. The germline V gene encodes CDR1 SGHVS and CDR2 FQNEAQ. The V and J ends lost 5 bases and 10 bases, in that order; junction bases with no gene match: 6. This CDR3 region has 14 residues. The CDR3 nucleotides read TGTGCCAGCAGCCTCCGACAGGGGGGCTCACCCCTCCACTTT. Translation: CASSLRQGGSPLHF.

This clone appeared a few times. The V and J genes are TRBV5-1 and TRBJ2-2, with TRBD1 matching over 8 bases. This CDR3 is built from 16 residues. Germline V CDR1 and CDR2: SGHRS, YFSETQ. The junction had 12 bases not matched to a gene; V was cut back by 4 bases and J by 7 bases. The DNA of the CDR3 is TGCGCCAGCAGCCTAAATCCAGGGGGCGCAGGCGGGGAGCTGTTTTTT. It is translated as CASSLNPGGAGGELFF.

The rearrangement joins TRBV24-1 to TRBJ2-5; TRBD1 is a possible D gene (6 bases). Trimming stripped 3 bases from V and 4 bases from J, with 14 bases between. The CDR3 spans 15 residues. CDR1 and CDR2 from the germline V gene are KGHDR and SFDVKD. The CDR3 loop reads CATSDPQGSGETQYF. CDR3 in DNA: TGTGCCACCAGTGATCCCCAGGGGTCAGGAGAGACCCAGTACTTC.

CDR3 loop: CASSGDGGASNQPQHF. In nucleotides, the CDR3 is TGTGCCAGCAGTGGGGACGGGGGGGCGAGCAATCAGCCCCAGCATTTT. The rearrangement links TRBV2 to TRBJ1-5, with D perhaps TRBD1 (6 bases). This CDR3 is 16 amino acids long. Between the trimmed V and J ends, which lost 4 bases and 1 base, there was a span of 14 bases. CDR1 is SNHLY, CDR2 FYNNEI, per germline. The complete variable domain, with remaining parts taken from reference TRBV2 and TRBJ1-5, reads EPEVTQTPSHQVTQMGQEVILRCVPISNHLYFYWYRQILGQKVEFLVSFYNNEISEKSEIFDDQFSVERPDGSNFTLKIRSTKLEDSAMYFCASSGDGGASNQPQHFGDGTRLSIL.

The chain joins TRBV10-3 to TRBJ2-7, with a tentative D call TRBD2 (5 bases). The CDR3 is 14 residues long. Germline CDR1 and CDR2: ENHRY and SYGVKD. V was pared by 0 bases and J by 6 bases, with 12 bases between. CDR3 residues: CAISESSGKSEQYF. CDR3 DNA: TGTGCCATCAGTGAGTCGTCGGGGAAATCCGAGCAGTACTTC.

The chain uses TRBV9 and TRBJ2-2; 16 bases line up with TRBD2. The CDR3 is 17 residues long. With 4 bases clipped from V and 8 bases from J, the junction kept 8 bases outside the gene matches. Germline V CDR1 and CDR2: SGDLS, YYNGEE. CDR3: CASSPGTSGRALGELFF. In DNA, the CDR3 is TGTGCCAGCAGCCCAGGGACTAGCGGGAGGGCCTTGGGGGAGCTGTTTTTT.

J is TRBJ2-5 and V is TRBV5-1, with 12 bases that match TRBD2. The junction had 5 bases not matched to a gene; V was cut back by 6 bases and J by 5 bases. The germline V gene has CDR1 SGHRS and CDR2 YFSETQ. The CDR3 has 14 amino acids. The CDR3 loop reads CASKPGTSGETQYF. CDR3 coding DNA: TGCGCCAGCAAACCCGGGACTAGCGGGGAGACCCAGTACTTC.

J is TRBJ2-1 and V is TRBV5-1; the match to TRBD2 covers 13 bases. From germline, CDR1 is SGHRS and CDR2 YFSETQ. The V gene end was trimmed by 5 bases and the J gene end by 6 bases; junction bases not matched to a gene: 5. The CDR3 runs 15 residues. The CDR3 sequence is CASSSGTSGTNEQFF. In DNA, the CDR3 is TGCGCCAGCAGTTCCGGGACTAGCGGGACCAATGAGCAGTTCTTC.

The chain carries TRBV15 and TRBJ1-1; TRBD1 might be the D (6 bases). Trimming removed 4 bases at V and 3 bases at J, with 9 bases between. This CDR3 region has 13 residues. Germline lookup yields CDR1 LNHNV and CDR2 YYDKDF (reference sequence). The CDR3 loop reads CATSISGDTEAFF. DNA of the CDR3: TGTGCCACCAGCATATCAGGGGACACTGAAGCTTTCTTT.

This chain uses TRBV9 with TRBJ2-1; TRBD2 is a possible D gene (5 bases). This CDR3 is 13 amino acids long. Trimming stripped 7 bases from V and 0 bases from J, with 8 bases between. CDR1 and CDR2 from the germline V gene are SGDLS and YYNGEE. Here the CDR3 DNA reads TGTGCCAGCTCGGGAAGCTCCTACAATGAGCAGTTCTTC. Its protein product is CASSGSSYNEQFF.